A selection of T cell receptor beta chains follows, all from one sample in a study of tumor-infiltrating lymphocytes in primary liver carcinoma. TCRdb called the multiplex PCR reads again in MiXCR, with one record for every CDR3 protein. This table has about 350,000 distinct CDR3 sequences, less than 65% appearing once. Sequenced input: peripheral blood. The receptors derive from a man aged 40-55 years with primary liver carcinoma and hepatitis B virus infection. Both conserved end residues are trimmed from each CDR3. A D gene is named only where the DNA matches it firmly.

CDR3: ASSPTVTSGYT
V: TRBV11-2
D: NA

CDR3: ASSPRVGTGSEQY
V: TRBV5-5
D: NA

CDR3: ASSQVMNTEAF
V: TRBV14
D: NA

CDR3: DNSYGGRASHEQY
V: TRBV6-2/TRBV6-3
D: TRBD2

CDR3: ASSGQGAHTGELF
V: TRBV10-2
D: TRBD1

CDR3: VSSGRYNEQF
V: TRBV4-2
D: NA

CDR3: ASSLGGQGNTDTQY
V: TRBV11-2
D: TRBD1

CDR3: ASNDLKRGLTGELF
V: TRBV4-1
D: NA

CDR3: ASSLAVLAGSLGEQF
V: TRBV11-2
D: TRBD2

CDR3: ASSLDLGLVGGNEQF
V: TRBV13
D: TRBD2

CDR3: ASSLDGGGIYEQY
V: TRBV7-9
D: NA

CDR3: ASSLSAGRETYEQH
V: TRBV7-9
D: NA

CDR3: ASSPQVPTYNEQF
V: TRBV4-1
D: NA

CDR3: ASRTGPISYNEQF
V: TRBV12-3/TRBV12-4
D: NA

CDR3: SVEEDYSEQF
V: TRBV29-1
D: NA

CDR3: ASSYRGLSHEQF
V: TRBV6-5
D: NA

CDR3: ASSLTSVETQY
V: TRBV5-4
D: TRBD2

CDR3: ASMPTRPSTGELF
V: TRBV6-2/TRBV6-3
D: NA

CDR3: AWGQQGGEQY
V: TRBV30
D: NA

CDR3: ASSSQGVITGELF
V: TRBV12-3/TRBV12-4
D: TRBD1

CDR3: ASGAAAVTEQF
V: TRBV6-2/TRBV6-3
D: NA

CDR3: ASSHRDGLYEQY
V: TRBV6-1
D: NA

CDR3: ASRSMRDPYNGQF
V: TRBV14
D: NA

CDR3: SVVRTSGNEQF
V: TRBV29-1
D: TRBD2

CDR3: SVDREGGTEAF
V: TRBV29-1
D: NA

CDR3: ASSPMTSGSSYNEQF
V: TRBV11-2
D: TRBD2

CDR3: ASREVCYT
V: TRBV6-6
D: NA

CDR3: ASSQDGGGTGADTQY
V: TRBV4-2
D: TRBD1

CDR3: ASSPNWVGNPKNIQY
V: TRBV2
D: NA

CDR3: ASSSWSGGYEQY
V: TRBV28
D: TRBD1

CDR3: ASSQDYRGLGGYT
V: TRBV4-3
D: TRBD1

CDR3: AGSTGLADTDTQY
V: TRBV11-1
D: TRBD2

CDR3: ASRREWGSPTNTVAF
V: TRBV6-1
D: NA

CDR3: ASSLAHGAWGGYT
V: TRBV5-5
D: NA

CDR3: ASSLKYGSSYEQY
V: TRBV5-6
D: NA

CDR3: ASTSDLEEKYEQY
V: TRBV11-2
D: NA

CDR3: ASMTGDPTNEKLF
V: TRBV6-1
D: NA

CDR3: PSSLDQVLRHEQF
V: TRBV11-2
D: NA

CDR3: ASSLGEGTQY
V: TRBV5-1
D: NA

CDR3: ASTMTQGGELF
V: TRBV12-3/TRBV12-4
D: NA

CDR3: ASSFDCTDTQY
V: TRBV7-8
D: NA

CDR3: TSSRGPHGEKLF
V: TRBV6-2/TRBV6-3
D: NA

CDR3: ASSRDVLNSPLH
V: TRBV10-2
D: NA

CDR3: ASSPSGTRQESQY
V: TRBV11-2
D: NA

CDR3: ASSFRDYNNEQF
V: TRBV7-9
D: TRBD2

CDR3: ASSPGRRYEQY
V: TRBV4-1
D: NA

CDR3: ASSYTPRGWKNTEAF
V: TRBV6-2/TRBV6-3
D: NA

CDR3: ASRLNACEQY
V: TRBV11-2
D: NA

CDR3: ASSLRDYPSGFDEQF
V: TRBV11-2
D: TRBD2

CDR3: ARSLVMAGGSNEQL
V: TRBV11-2
D: TRBD2

CDR3: ASKEGAIGNQPQH
V: TRBV6-1
D: TRBD1

CDR3: SVDPWSGYGGYT
V: TRBV29-1
D: NA